The sequence of this T cell receptor (beta chain) was determined in a study of siplizumab effects on memory and regulatory T cells. General study points: The study did not confirm that proliferating Tregs from siplizumab cultures were suppressive. The alloresponse seemed to draw substantially on naive T cells, which appeared more diverse than memory cells.

For this clone: Its antigen is undetermined.

The method was immunoSEQ multiplex PCR; TCRdb's version includes in-frame clones alone and lacks a portion of them. The table records over 65,000 clones, roughly 94% of them present only once. The CDR3 covers 15 residues. J was trimmed by 3 bases and V by 3 bases; bases with no gene match: 5. Germline CDR1 and CDR2: MDHEN and SYDVKM. The clonotype comes from a human donor in good health. The specimen sequenced was CD8+ T cells sorted from blood. The rearrangement joins TRBV28 to TRBJ2-7, with TRBD2 matching over 10 bases. For the CDR3, the DNA is TGTGCCAGCAGTTTTGGGACTAGCGCTTTCTACGAGCAGTACTTC. Residues: CASSFGTSAFYEQYF.